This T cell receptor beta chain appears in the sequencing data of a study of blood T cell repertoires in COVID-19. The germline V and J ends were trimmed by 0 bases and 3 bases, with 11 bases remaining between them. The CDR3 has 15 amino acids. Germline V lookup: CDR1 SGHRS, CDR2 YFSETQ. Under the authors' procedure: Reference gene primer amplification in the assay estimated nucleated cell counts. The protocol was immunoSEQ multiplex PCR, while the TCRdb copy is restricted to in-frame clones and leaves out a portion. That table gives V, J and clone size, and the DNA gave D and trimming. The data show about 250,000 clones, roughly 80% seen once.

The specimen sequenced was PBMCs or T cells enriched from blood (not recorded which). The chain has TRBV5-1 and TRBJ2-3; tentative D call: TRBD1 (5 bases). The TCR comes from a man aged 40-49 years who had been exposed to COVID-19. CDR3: CASSLAGLGTDTQYF. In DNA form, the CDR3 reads TGCGCCAGCAGCTTGGCAGGGTTAGGGACAGATACGCAGTATTTT.